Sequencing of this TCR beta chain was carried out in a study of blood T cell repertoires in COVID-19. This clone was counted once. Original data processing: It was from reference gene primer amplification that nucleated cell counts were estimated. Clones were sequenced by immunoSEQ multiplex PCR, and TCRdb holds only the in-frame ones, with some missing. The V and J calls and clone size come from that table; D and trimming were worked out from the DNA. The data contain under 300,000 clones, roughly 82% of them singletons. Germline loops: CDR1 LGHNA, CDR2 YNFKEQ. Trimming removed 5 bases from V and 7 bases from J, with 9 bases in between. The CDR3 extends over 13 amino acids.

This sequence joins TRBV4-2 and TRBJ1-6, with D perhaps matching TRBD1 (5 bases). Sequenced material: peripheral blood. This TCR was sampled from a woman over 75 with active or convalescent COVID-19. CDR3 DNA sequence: TGTGCCAGCAGCGGCAGGGCAAATTCACCCCTCCACTTT. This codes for CASSGRANSPLHF.